This T cell receptor (beta chain) emerged from a study of shared clonotypes between healthy human individuals. Overall study: Samples came from two female and a few male donors aged 18 to 49. The study's findings and limits: Only blood was sampled; tissue repertoires likely differ.

With regard to this clone: Its antigen remains unidentified.

CDR3 length: 15 residues. V shed 5 bases and J shed 0 bases, with 11 bases lying between them. CDR1 and CDR2 from the germline V gene are ENHRY and SYGVKD. Source study methods: Junction-only sequences produced by ImmunoSEQ had no quality scores, so filtering differed. Using immunoSEQ multiplex PCR, the repertoire was profiled, and TCRdb retains in-frame clones only, with some absent. The V and J calls and clone size are taken from that table; D and trimming were inferred from the DNA. This sample carries about 490,000 clones, 75% to 85% of them seen once, and the ten largest clones take 10% to 15%. The TCR sequence derives from a woman aged 40 to 50 in good health. Some clones in this sample may be carry-over from other donors' samples. This chain connects TRBV10-3 to TRBJ1-3, with D uncertain. Input material: PBMCs. The CDR3 sequence is CAISSEPNSGNTIYF. The CDR3 bases are TGTGCCATCAGTTCGGAGCCCAACTCTGGAAACACCATATATTTT.